The rows below give T cell receptor beta chains drawn from one sample of a study of identical twins. TCRdb reprocessed the 5' RACE reads via MiXCR and lists one record per CDR3 protein. In the table there are 450,000 or so distinct CDR3 sequences, under 20% of which are singletons. Sample: naive T cells sorted from blood. These receptors all come from a man aged 50 or older in good health. The CDR3 runs from the conserved cysteine through the conserved F or W. The D gene is left open where the match is weak. Clone size is stated in some rows and not others, as once, few, many or a class when expanded.

few	TRBV20-1	TRBJ2-1	-	TGCAGTTCTAAACCGGGCCCCAGGAGTGAGCAGTTCTTC	CSSKPGPRSEQFF
many	TRBV3-1	TRBJ2-7	TRBD2	TGTGCCAGCAGCCATACGGGACTAGCGGGAGTTATCTCGCCCTACGAGCAGTACTTC	CASSHTGLAGVISPYEQYF
few	TRBV11-2	TRBJ2-3	-	TGTGCCAGCAGCGAAACTAGTTATCGAGATACGCAGTATTTT	CASSETSYRDTQYF
few	TRBV5-1	TRBJ1-2	-	TGCGCCAGCAGCTTGGATGGTGGCCCAGCTGGCTACACCTTC	CASSLDGGPAGYTF
few	TRBV20-1	TRBJ2-7	TRBD2	TGCAGTGCTAGACTTTCCCGGACTAGCGAATACGAGCAGTACTTC	CSARLSRTSEYEQYF
many	TRBV4-1	TRBJ2-1	-	TGCGCCAGCAGCCAACTCCCGTCCCAGGGGAGGGCATTTGTTGAGCAGTTCTTC	CASSQLPSQGRAFVEQFF
-	TRBV29-1	TRBJ2-3	-	TGCAGCGTTGAGCCCGGGGTAACAGATACGCAGTATTTT	CSVEPGVTDTQYF
-	TRBV5-4	TRBJ2-7	TRBD2	TGTGCCAGCAGCTTGGGGAGCGGGAGCGTTGAGTACGAGCAGTACTTC	CASSLGSGSVEYEQYF
few	TRBV6-1	TRBJ2-7	-	TGTGCCAGCAGTGAATCGGCTGGTATCTCCTACGAGCAGTACTTC	CASSESAGISYEQYF
few	TRBV7-2	TRBJ2-3	TRBD2	TGTGCCAGCAGCTTCCGACTAGCAGCAGATACGCAGTATTTT	CASSFRLAADTQYF
-	TRBV20-1	TRBJ2-2	-	TGCAGTGCTAGAGACCCAGGTGCGAACACCGGGGAGCTGTTTTTT	CSARDPGANTGELFF